Here is one T cell receptor beta chain with its context. This specimen comes from a study of blood T cell repertoires in COVID-19. Turning to the study itself: Specimens from acute and convalescent COVID-19 originated in the United States, Italy and Spain. Sample material is recorded as cDNA or gDNA derived from T cells, B-cell-depleted T cells, or PBMCs.

The CDR3 runs 15 residues. The ends were cut back, 1 base at V and 1 base at J, with 7 bases in the middle. The germline V gene encodes CDR1 SEHNR and CDR2 FQNEAQ (reference sequence). Original processing notes: Nucleated cell number was recorded as an estimate derived from reference gene primer amplification. The protocol was immunoSEQ multiplex PCR, while the TCRdb copy is restricted to in-frame clones and leaves out a portion. V and J calls and clone size are those listed in that table; D and trimming were worked out from the DNA. Of roughly 120,000 clones listed, approximately 80% are singletons.

The chain uses TRBV7-9 and TRBJ2-2, with D possibly matching TRBD1 (5 bases). The sequenced sample consisted of peripheral blood. This clonotype was obtained from a woman aged 55-70 years with acute or convalescent COVID-19. The CDR3 loop is CASSLVQGNTGELFF. The CDR3 DNA reads as TGTGCCAGCAGCTTAGTCCAGGGGAACACCGGGGAGCTGTTTTTT.